The T cell receptor (beta chain) described here comes from a study of cytomegalovirus exposure and HLA in healthy donors. Regarding the study as a whole: The authors enumerated 150 to 200 TCR beta chains as linked to cytomegalovirus.

V lost 4 bases and J lost 7; bases outside the gene matches: 4. Germline loops: CDR1 LGHNA, CDR2 YNFKEQ. This CDR3 contains 15 residues. Method: immunoSEQ multiplex PCR; TCRdb's copy keeps in-frame clones and lacks some. The table has over 200,000 clones, around 88% seen once. To note about this clone: Its antigen is undetermined.

This receptor was identified in a woman in her late teens or twenties in good health and CMV-seronegative. V and J are TRBV4-2 and TRBJ2-1; 13 bases are a match to TRBD2. Specimen: PBMCs. The chain's CDR3 is CASSPTSGRINEQFF. As DNA, the CDR3 is TGTGCCAGCAGCCCGACTAGCGGGAGGATAAATGAGCAGTTCTTC.